The text below deals with one T cell receptor beta chain. Antigen specificity is unknown. This specimen comes from a study of cytomegalovirus exposure and HLA in healthy donors. Broader study findings: A few V segments could not be told apart, such as TRBV6-2 and TRBV6-3, and were left out. Using a false discovery rate of 0.05, a later analysis showed that 16,000 or so TCR beta sequences were associated with HLA alleles.

In the PCR, 60 Vbeta and 13 Jbeta primers were used. Measured with immunoSEQ multiplex PCR; TCRdb has only the in-frame clones, and not every one. Among some 160,000 clones listed, around 75% were seen once. The trim removed 3 bases at V and 1 base at J, leaving 11 bases unmatched. The CDR3 runs 18 residues. The germline CDR1 and CDR2 sequences are KGHSH and LQKENI. The chain joins TRBV18 to TRBJ1-1, with 10 bases fitting TRBD1. Sequenced material: PBMCs. This TCR was recovered from a male donor in good health and CMV-seronegative. The CDR3 is CASSPRYRDRGGNTEAFF. CDR3 sequence (DNA): TGTGCCAGCTCACCTCGATACCGGGACAGGGGAGGGAACACTGAAGCTTTCTTT.